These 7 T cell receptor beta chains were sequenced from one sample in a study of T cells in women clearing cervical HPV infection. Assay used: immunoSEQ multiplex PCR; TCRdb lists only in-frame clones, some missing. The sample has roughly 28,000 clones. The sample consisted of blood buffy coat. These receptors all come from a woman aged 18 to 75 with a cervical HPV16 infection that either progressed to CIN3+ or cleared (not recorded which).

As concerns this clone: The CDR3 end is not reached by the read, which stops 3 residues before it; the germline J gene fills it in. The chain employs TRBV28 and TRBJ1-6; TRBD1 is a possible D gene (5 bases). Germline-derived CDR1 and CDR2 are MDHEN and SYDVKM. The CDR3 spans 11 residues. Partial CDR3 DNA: TGTGCCAGCAGTCCGGACATCGCC. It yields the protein CASSPDIA. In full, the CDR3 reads CASSPDIALHF.

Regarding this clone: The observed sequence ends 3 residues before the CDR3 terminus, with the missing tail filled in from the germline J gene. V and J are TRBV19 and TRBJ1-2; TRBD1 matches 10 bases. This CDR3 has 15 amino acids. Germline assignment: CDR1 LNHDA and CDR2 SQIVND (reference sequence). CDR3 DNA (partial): TGTGCCAGTAGTATCGACAGGGGGCGACCTATCGGC. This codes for CASSIDRGRPIG. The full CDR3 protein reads CASSIDRGRPIGYTF.

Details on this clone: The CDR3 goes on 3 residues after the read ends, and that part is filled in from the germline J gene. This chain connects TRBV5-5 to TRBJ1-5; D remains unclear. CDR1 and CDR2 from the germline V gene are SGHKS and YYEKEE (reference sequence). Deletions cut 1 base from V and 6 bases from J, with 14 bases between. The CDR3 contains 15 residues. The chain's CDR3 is CASSLSGTAGQPQHF. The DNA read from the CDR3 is TGTGCCAGCAGCTTGTCAGGCACGGCCGGTCAGCCC.

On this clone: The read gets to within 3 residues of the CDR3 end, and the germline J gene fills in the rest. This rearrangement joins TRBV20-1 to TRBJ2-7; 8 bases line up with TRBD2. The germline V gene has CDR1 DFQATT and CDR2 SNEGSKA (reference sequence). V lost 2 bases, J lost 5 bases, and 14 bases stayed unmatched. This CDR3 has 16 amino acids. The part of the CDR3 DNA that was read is TGCAGTGCTAGACCTTGGGTTAGCGGGGTTAAGGACGAG. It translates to CSARPWVSGVKDE. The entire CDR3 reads CSARPWVSGVKDEQYF.

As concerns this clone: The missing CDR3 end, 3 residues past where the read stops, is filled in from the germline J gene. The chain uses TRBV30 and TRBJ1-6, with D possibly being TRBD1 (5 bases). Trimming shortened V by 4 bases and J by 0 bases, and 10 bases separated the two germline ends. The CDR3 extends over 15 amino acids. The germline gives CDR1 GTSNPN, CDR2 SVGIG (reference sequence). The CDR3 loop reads CAWKGPSSYNSPLHF. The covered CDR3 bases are TGTGCCTGGAAGGGGCCGAGCTCCTATAATTCACCC.

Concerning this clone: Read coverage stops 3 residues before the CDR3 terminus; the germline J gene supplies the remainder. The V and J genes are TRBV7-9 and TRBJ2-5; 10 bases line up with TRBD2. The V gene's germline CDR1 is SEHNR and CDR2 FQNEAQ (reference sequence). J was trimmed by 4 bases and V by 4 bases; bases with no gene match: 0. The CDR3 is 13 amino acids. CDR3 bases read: TGTGCCAGCAGCTCTAGCGGGGGAGAGACC. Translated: CASSSSGGET. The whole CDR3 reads CASSSSGGETQYF.

The part of the CDR3 DNA that was read is TGCGCCAGCAGTCAACCGTCCAAGGGGGCAAAAGAAAAA. The encoded protein is CASSQPSKGAKEK. The entire CDR3 protein is CASSQPSKGAKEKLFF. This chain uses TRBV23-1 with TRBJ1-4; 7 bases align to TRBD1. The sequence runs out 3 residues before the end of the CDR3; the remainder is reconstructed from the germline J gene. TRBV23-1 is identified as an open reading frame with a role that is uncertain. The CDR3 is 16 residues long. With 2 bases clipped from V and 8 bases from J, the junction kept 11 bases outside the gene matches.